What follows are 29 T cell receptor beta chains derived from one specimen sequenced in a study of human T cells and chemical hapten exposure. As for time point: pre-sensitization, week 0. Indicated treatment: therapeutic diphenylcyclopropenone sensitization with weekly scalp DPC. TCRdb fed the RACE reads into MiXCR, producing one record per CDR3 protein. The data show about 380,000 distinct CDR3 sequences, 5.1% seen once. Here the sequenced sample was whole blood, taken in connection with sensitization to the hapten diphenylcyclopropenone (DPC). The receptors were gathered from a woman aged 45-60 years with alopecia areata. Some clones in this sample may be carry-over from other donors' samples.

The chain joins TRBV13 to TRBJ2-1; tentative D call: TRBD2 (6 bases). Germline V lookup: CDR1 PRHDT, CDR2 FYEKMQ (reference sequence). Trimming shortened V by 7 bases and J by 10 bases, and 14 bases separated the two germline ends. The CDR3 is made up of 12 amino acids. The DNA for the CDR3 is TGTGCCAGCACGGGGAGAGGGAGGGAGCAGTTCTTC. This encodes CASTGRGREQFF. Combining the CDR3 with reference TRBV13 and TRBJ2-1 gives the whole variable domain AAGVIQSPRHLIKEKRETATLKCYPIPRHDTVYWYQQGPGQDPQFLISFYEKMQSDKGSIPDRFSAQQFSDYHSELNMSSLELGDSALYFCASTGRGREQFFGPGTRLTVL.

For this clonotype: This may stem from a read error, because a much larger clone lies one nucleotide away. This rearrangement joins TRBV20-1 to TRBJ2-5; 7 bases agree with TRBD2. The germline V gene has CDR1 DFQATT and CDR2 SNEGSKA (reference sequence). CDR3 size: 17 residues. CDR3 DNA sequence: TGCAGTGCTAGAGGAAGGCTAGCGGAGAGGGGCGTAGAGACCCAGCACTTC. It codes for CSARGRLAERGVETQHF.

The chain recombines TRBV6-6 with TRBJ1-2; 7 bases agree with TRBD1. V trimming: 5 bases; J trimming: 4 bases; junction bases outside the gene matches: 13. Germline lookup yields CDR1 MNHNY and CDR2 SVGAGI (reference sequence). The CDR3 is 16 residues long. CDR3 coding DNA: TGTGCCAGCAGTCGGGACAGCAATCCCGCGGGCTATGGCTACACCTTC. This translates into CASSRDSNPAGYGYTF.

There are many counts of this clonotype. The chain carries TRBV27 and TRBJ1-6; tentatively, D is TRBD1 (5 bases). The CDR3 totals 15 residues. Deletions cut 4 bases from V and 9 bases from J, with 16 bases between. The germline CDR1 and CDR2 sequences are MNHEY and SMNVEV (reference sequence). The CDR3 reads CASSSSPDSGSPLHF. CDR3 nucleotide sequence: TGTGCCAGCAGTTCCAGTCCAGACAGTGGTTCACCCCTCCACTTT.

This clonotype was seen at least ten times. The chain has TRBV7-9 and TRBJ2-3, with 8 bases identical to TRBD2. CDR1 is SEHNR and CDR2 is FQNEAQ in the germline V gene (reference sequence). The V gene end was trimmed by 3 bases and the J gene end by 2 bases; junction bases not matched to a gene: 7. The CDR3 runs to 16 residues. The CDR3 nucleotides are TGTGCCAGCAGCTTCGGGGTAGCGGGATCCACAGATACGCAGTATTTT. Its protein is CASSFGVAGSTDTQYF.

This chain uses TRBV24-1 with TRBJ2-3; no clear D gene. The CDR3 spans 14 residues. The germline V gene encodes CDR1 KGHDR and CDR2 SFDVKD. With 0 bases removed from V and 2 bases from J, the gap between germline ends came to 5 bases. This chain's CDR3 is CATSDLDTTDTQYF. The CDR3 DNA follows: TGTGCCACCAGTGATTTGGACACCACAGATACGCAGTATTTT.

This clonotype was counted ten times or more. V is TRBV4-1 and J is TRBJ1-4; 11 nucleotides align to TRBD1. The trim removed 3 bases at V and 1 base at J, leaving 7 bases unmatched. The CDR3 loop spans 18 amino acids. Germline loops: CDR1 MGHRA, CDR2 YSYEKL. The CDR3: CASSHSGTGGLTNEKLFF. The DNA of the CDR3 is TGCGCCAGCAGCCATTCCGGGACAGGGGGGTTAACTAATGAAAAACTGTTTTTT.

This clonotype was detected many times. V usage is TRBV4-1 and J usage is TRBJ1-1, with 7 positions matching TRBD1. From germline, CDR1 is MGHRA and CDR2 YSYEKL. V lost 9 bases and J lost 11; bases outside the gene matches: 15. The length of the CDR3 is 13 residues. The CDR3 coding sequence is TGCGCCAGTTCGCCTCAGGGACAGAGGATGGCTTTCTTT. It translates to CASSPQGQRMAFF.

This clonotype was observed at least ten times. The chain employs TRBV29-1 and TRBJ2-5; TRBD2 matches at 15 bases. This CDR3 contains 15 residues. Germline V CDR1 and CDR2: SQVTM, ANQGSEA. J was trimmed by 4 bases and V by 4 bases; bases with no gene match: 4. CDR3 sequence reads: CSVGTSGGAGETQYF. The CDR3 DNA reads TGCAGCGTTGGGACTAGCGGGGGGGCTGGAGAGACCCAGTACTTC.

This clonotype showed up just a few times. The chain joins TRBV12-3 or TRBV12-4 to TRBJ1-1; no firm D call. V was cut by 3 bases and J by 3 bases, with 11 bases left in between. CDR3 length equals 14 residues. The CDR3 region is CASSFTGSDTEAFF. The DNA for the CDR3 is TGTGCCAGCAGTTTCACGGGATCGGACACTGAAGCTTTCTTT.

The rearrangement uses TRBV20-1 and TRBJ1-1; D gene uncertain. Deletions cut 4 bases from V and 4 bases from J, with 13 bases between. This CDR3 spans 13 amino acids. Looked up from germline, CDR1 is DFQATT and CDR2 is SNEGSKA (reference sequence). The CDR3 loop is CSATRPATTEAFF. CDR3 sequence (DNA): TGCAGTGCTACCCGGCCTGCGACCACTGAAGCTTTCTTT.

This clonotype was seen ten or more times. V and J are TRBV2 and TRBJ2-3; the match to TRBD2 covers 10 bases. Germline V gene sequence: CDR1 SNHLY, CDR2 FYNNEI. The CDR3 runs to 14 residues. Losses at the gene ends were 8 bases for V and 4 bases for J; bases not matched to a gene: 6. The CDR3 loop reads CASQREGLADTQYF. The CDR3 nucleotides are TGTGCCAGCCAGCGGGAGGGCCTGGCAGATACGCAGTATTTT.

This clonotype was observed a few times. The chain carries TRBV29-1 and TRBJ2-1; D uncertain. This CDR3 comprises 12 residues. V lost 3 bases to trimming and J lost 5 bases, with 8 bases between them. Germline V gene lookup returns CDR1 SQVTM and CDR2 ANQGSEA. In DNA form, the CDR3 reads TGCAGCGTTGATACGTCCGACAATGAGCAGTTCTTC. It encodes CSVDTSDNEQFF.

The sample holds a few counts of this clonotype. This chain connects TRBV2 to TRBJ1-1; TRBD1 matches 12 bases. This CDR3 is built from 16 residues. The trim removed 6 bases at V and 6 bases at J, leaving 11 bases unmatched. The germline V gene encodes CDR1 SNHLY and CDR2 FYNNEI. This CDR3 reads CASSGDRGRGAAEAFF. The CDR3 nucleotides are TGTGCCAGCAGCGGGGACAGGGGGCGCGGGGCGGCTGAAGCTTTCTTT.

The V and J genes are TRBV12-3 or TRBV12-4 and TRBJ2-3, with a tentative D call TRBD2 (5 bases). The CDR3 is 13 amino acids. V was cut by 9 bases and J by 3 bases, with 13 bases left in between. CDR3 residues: CASGGFRTDTQYF. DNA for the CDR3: TGTGCCAGTGGCGGGTTTAGGACAGATACGCAGTATTTT.

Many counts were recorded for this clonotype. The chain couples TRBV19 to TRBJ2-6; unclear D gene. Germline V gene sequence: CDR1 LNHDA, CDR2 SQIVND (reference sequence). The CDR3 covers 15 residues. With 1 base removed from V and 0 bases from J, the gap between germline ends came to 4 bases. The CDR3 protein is CASSIVVSGANVLTF. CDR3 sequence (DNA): TGTGCCAGTAGTATAGTCGTCTCTGGGGCCAACGTCCTGACTTTC.

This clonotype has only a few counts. The CDR3 bases are TGTGCCACCCCCCCGGGACAGGGGCACAATGAGCAGTTCTTC. It codes for CATPPGQGHNEQFF. The chain uses TRBV24-1 and TRBJ2-1; TRBD1 aligns across 10 bases. CDR3 size: 14 residues. The V gene end was trimmed by 9 bases and the J gene end by 5 bases; junction bases not matched to a gene: 6. Per germline, CDR1 KGHDR and CDR2 SFDVKD.

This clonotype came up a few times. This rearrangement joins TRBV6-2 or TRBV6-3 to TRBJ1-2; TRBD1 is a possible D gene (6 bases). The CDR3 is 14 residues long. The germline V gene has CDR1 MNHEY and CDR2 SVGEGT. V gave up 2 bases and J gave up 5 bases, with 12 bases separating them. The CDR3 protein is CASSYGGGRYGYTF. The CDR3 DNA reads TGTGCCAGCAGTTACGGCGGGGGCAGGTATGGCTACACCTTC.

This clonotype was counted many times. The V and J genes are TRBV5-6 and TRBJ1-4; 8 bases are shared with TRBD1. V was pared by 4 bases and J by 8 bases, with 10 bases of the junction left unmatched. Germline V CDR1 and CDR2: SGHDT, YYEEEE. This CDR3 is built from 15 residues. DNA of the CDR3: TGTGCCAGCAGCATCCGGACAGGGAAGGAAGAAAAACTGTTTTTT. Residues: CASSIRTGKEEKLFF.

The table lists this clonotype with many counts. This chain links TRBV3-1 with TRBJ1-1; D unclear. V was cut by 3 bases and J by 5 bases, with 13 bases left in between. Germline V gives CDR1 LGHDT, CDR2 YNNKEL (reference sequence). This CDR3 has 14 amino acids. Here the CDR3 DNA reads TGTGCCAGCAGCCATTCGGGAGGGTCGACTGAAGCTTTCTTT. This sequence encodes CASSHSGGSTEAFF.

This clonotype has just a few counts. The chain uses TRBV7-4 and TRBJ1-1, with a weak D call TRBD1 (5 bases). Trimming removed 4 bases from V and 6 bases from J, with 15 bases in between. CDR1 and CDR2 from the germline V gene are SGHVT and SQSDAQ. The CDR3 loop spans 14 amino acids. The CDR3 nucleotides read TGTGCCAGCAGCTGCGACCCATGGGGGGCTGAAGCTTTCTTT. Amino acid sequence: CASSCDPWGAEAFF.

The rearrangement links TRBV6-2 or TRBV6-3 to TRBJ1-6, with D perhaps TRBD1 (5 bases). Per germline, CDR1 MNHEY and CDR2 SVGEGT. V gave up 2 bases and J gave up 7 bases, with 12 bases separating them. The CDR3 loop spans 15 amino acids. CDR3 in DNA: TGTGCCAGCAGTTACCCGGGACTAAAGAATTCACCCCTCCACTTT. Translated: CASSYPGLKNSPLHF.

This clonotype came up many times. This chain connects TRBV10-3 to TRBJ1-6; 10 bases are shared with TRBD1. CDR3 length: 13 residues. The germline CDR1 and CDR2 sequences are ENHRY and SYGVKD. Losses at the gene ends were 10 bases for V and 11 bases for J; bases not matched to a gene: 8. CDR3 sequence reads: CANTGTGDAPLHF. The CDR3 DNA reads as TGTGCCAATACTGGGACAGGGGATGCACCCCTCCACTTT.

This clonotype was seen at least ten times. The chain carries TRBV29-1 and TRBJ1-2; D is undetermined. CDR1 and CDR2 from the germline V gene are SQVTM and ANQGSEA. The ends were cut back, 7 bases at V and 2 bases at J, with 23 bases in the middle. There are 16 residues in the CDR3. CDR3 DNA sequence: TGCAGCGCTGCCGGCGGTTCCTCGCCCGGGAACTATGGCTACACCTTC. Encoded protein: CSAAGGSSPGNYGYTF.

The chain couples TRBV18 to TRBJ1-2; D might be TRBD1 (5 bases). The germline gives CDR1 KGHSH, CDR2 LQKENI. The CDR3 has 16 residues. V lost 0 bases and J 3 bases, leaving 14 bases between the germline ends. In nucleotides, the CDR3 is TGTGCCAGCTCACCACCCGGATTGGACACAGACTATGGCTACACCTTC. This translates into CASSPPGLDTDYGYTF.

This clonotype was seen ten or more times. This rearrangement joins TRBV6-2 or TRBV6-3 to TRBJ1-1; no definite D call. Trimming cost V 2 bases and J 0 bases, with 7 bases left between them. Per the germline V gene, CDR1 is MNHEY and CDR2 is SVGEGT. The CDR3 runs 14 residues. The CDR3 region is CASSYGSMNTEAFF. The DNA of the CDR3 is TGTGCCAGCAGTTACGGCAGTATGAACACTGAAGCTTTCTTT.

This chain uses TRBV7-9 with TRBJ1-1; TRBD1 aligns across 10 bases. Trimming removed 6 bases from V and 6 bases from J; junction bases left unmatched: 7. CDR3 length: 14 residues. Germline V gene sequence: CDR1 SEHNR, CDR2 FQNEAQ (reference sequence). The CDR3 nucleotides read TGTGCCAGCAGTCCGGACAGGGGGAGAGCTGAAGCTTTCTTT. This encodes CASSPDRGRAEAFF.

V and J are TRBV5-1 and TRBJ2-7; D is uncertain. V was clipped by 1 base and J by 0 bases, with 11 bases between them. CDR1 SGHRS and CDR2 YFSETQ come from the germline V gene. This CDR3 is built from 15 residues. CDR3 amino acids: CASSLRPQTSYEQYF. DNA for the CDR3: TGCGCCAGCAGCTTGCGGCCGCAGACCTCCTACGAGCAGTACTTC.

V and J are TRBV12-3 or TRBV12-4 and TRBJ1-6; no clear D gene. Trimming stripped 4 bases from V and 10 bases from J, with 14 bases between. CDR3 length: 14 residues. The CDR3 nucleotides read TGTGCCAGCAGTTCCGGAGTCCCGGGATCACCCCTCCACTTT. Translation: CASSSGVPGSPLHF.